The clone carrying this T cell receptor (beta chain) was seen only a few times. The antigen is not known. The V gene's germline CDR1 is MNHEY and CDR2 SVGAGI. The V and J ends lost 4 bases and 1 base, in that order; junction bases with no gene match: 9. This CDR3 has 18 residues. This entry is derived from a study of post-analysis software for immune sequencing data. Study-level information: Some patients lacked subtype; others had relapsing-remitting, secondary progressive or progressive-relapsing disease.

General study findings and limits: In patients, about five TRBV segments were more frequent than in controls, with TRBV5-6, TRBV5-1 and TRBV20-1 among them.

Unique molecular identifiers were present in the TCR beta cDNA libraries. A single record per CDR3 protein comes from TCRdb applying MiXCR to the PCR reads. Of 380,000 or so distinct CDR3 sequences listed, approximately 33% are singletons. Sequencing used blood. The chain uses TRBV6-5 and TRBJ2-3; 12 positions match TRBD2. The source of this sequence is a girl between 10 and 17 years old with multiple sclerosis. Here the CDR3 reads CASSSSLRLAGGTDTQYF. The CDR3 bases are TGTGCCAGCAGTTCCTCCTTAAGACTAGCGGGGGGCACAGATACGCAGTATTTT.